The clone carrying this T cell receptor beta chain was seen a handful of times. Its antigen is unidentified. From the RT-PCR reads, TCRdb called clonotypes with MiXCR, one entry per CDR3 protein. Of about 530,000 distinct CDR3 sequences detected, 12% appear once; the ten largest clones hold roughly 10%. This sample was included in a study of response to subunit inactivated influenza vaccine. Study-wide findings and caveats: The authors proposed limited new T cell recruitment per seasonal influenza vaccination.

The germline V gene encodes CDR1 MNHEY and CDR2 SVGAGI. V gave up 2 bases and J gave up 0 bases, with 10 bases separating them. The CDR3 runs 15 residues. This sequence originates from a man between 50 and 59 years old who received an inactivated influenza vaccine. This specimen consisted of PBMCs from blood, obtained on the day of vaccination. V is TRBV6-5 and J is TRBJ1-1; no definite D call. CDR3 in amino acids: CASSYGMGMNTEAFF. CDR3 in DNA: TGTGCCAGCAGTTACGGTATGGGGATGAACACTGAAGCTTTCTTT.